The sequence of this TCR beta chain was determined in a study of blood T cell repertoires in COVID-19. In the study overall: Sources were T cells, B-cell-depleted T cells, or PBMCs; the material itself was cDNA or gDNA.

Original data processing: Amplified reference gene primers provided the basis for estimating nucleated cell counts. Repertoires were generated with immunoSEQ multiplex PCR, while TCRdb's copy carries only in-frame clones and drops some. Clonal size and the V and J genes are those of that table, whereas D and trimming came from the DNA. The profile shows over 200,000 clones, 88% of them singletons. Sequences were obtained from peripheral blood. The receptor comes from a woman aged 30 to 39 with acute or convalescent COVID-19.

CDR3 sequence: CASSEGSGVWGTDTQYF. CDR3 nucleotide sequence: TGTGCCAGCAGTGAAGGCAGCGGGGTCTGGGGCACAGATACGCAGTATTTT. The chain combines TRBV6-1 with TRBJ2-3; 7 bases agree with TRBD2. V lost 1 base to trimming and J lost 1 base; unmatched junction nucleotides: 8. From germline, CDR1 is MNHNS and CDR2 SASEGT. The CDR3 loop spans 17 amino acids.